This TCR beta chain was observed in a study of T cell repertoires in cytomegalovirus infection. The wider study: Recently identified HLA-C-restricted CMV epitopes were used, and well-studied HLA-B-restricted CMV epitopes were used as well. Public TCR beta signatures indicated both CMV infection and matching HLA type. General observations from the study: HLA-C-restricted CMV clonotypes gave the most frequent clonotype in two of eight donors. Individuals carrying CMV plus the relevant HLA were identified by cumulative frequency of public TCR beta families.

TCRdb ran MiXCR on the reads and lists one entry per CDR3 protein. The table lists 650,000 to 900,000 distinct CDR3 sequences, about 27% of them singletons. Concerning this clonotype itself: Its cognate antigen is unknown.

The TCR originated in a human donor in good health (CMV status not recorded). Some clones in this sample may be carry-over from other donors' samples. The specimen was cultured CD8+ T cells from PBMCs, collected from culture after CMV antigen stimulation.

CDR3 in DNA: TGCGCCAGCAGCTGGGGAGGTGCCACTGAAGCTTTCTTT. Protein: CASSWGGATEAFF. The chain has TRBV5-1 and TRBJ1-1; D not resolved. V was pared by 3 bases and J by 4 bases, with 10 bases between. CDR1 and CDR2 (germline): SGHRS, YFSETQ. The CDR3 is made up of 13 amino acids.